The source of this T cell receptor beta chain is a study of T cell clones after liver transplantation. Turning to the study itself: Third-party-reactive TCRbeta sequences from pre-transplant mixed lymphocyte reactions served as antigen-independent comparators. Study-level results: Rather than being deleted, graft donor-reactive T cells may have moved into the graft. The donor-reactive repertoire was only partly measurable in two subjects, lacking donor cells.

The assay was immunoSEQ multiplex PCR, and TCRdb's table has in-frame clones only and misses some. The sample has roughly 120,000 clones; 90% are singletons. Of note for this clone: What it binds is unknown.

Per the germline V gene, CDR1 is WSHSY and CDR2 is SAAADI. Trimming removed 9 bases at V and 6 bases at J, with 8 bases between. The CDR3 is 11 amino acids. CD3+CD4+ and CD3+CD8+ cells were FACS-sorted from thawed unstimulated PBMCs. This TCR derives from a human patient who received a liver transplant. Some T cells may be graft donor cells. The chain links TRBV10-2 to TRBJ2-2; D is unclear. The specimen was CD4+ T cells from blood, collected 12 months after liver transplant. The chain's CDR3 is CASERAGELFF. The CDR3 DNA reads TGCGCCAGTGAGCGAGCCGGGGAGCTGTTTTTT.